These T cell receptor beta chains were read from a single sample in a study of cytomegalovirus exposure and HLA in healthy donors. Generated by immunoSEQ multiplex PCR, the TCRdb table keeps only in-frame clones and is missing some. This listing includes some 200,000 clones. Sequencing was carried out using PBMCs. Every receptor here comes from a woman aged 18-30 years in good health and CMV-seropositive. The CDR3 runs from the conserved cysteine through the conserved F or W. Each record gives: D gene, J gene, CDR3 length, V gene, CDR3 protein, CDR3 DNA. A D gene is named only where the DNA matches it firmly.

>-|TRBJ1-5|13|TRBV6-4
CASSGGPNQPQHF
TGTGCCAGCAGTGGAGGGCCAAATCAGCCCCAGCATTTT
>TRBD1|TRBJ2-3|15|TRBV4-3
CASSQRTGGIDTQYF
TGCGCCAGCAGCCAGCGGACAGGGGGGATAGATACGCAGTATTTT
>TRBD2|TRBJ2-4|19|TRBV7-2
CASSALGAGGQAALFIQYF
TGTGCCAGCAGCGCCCTGGGAGCGGGGGGCCAAGCCGCCCTATTCATTCAGTACTTC
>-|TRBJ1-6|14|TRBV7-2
CASSLGLLNSPLHF
TGTGCCAGCAGCCTTGGACTGTTGAATTCACCCCTCCACTTT
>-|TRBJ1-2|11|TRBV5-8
CASRRSDGYTF
TGTGCCAGCAGGAGGTCCGATGGCTACACCTTC
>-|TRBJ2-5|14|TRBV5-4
CASSGGSAQETQYF
TGTGCCAGCAGCGGGGGGTCTGCCCAAGAGACCCAGTACTTC
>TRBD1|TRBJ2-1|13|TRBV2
CASSLDRANEQFF
TGTGCCAGCAGCCTGGACAGGGCCAATGAGCAGTTCTTC
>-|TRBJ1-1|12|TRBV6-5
CASQGRDTEAFF
TGTGCCAGCCAGGGGAGGGACACTGAAGCTTTCTTT
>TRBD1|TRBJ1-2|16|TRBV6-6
CASSSPSTGNSPRRTF
TGTGCCAGCAGTTCACCCTCGACAGGGAACTCCCCCCGCCGGACCTTC
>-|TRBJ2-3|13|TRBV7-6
CASSAGSTDTQYF
TGTGCCAGCAGCGCGGGGTCCACAGATACGCAGTATTTT
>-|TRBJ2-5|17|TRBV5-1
CASSLELQRVTEETQYF
TGCGCCAGCAGCTTGGAACTTCAGCGGGTGACCGAAGAGACCCAGTACTTC
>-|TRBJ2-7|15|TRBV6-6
CASSYSDSISYEQYF
TGTGCCAGCAGTTACTCGGACTCCATCTCCTACGAGCAGTACTTC
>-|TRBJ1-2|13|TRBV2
CASSREGDYGYTF
TGTGCCAGCAGTCGGGAGGGAGACTATGGCTACACCTTC
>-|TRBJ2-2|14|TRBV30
CAWTSEIGSGELFF
TGTGCCTGGACTAGCGAGATAGGGTCCGGGGAGCTGTTTTTT
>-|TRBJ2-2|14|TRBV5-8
CASSWRVTTGELFF
TGTGCCAGCAGCTGGAGGGTGACCACCGGGGAGCTGTTTTTT
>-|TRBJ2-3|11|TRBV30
CAWSIADTQYF
TGTGCCTGGAGTATAGCAGATACGCAGTATTTT
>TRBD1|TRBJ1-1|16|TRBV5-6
CASSFRDRGWNTEAFF
TGTGCCAGCAGCTTCCGGGACAGGGGTTGGAACACTGAAGCTTTCTTT
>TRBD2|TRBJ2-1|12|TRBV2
CASSEGLAAQFF
TGTGCCAGCAGTGAAGGACTAGCTGCTCAGTTCTTC
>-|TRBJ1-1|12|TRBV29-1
CSVVAGSLEAFF
TGCAGCGTTGTAGCGGGCAGTCTGGAAGCTTTCTTT
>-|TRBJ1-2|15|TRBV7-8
CASSSIFNRERSYTF
TGTGCCAGCAGCTCAATATTTAACAGGGAAAGGAGCTACACCTTC
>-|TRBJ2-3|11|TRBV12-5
CASAGSDTQYF
TGTGCTAGTGCCGGTTCAGATACGCAGTATTTT
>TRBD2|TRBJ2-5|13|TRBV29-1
CSVSSGHQETQYF
TGCAGCGTATCTAGCGGGCACCAAGAGACCCAGTACTTC
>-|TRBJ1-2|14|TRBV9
CASSVGGADYGYTF
TGTGCCAGCAGCGTTGGAGGGGCGGACTATGGCTACACCTTC
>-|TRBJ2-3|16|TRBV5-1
CASSPARTTTTDTQYF
TGCGCCAGCAGCCCAGCCCGAACTACCACCACAGATACGCAGTATTTT
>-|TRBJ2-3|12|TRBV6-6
CASNGVADTQYF
TGTGCCAGCAACGGGGTTGCAGATACGCAGTATTTT
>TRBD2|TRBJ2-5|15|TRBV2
CASSESWAGEETQYF
TGTGCCAGCAGTGAAAGTTGGGCGGGGGAAGAGACCCAGTACTTC
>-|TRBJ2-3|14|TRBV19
CASSILPGTDTQYF
TGTGCCAGTAGTATCCTTCCGGGGACAGATACGCAGTATTTT
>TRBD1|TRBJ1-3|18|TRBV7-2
CASSLRDRVLSSENTIYF
TGTGCCAGCAGCTTACGAGACAGGGTGCTATCAAGTGAGAACACCATATATTTT
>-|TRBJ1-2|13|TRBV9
CASSVRIHYGYTF
TGTGCCAGCAGCGTGAGAATTCACTATGGCTACACCTTC
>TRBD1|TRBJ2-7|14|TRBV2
CASAMGQGPYEQYF
TGTGCCAGCGCTATGGGACAGGGCCCTTACGAGCAGTACTTC
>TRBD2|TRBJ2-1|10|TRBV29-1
CSVGGLEQFF
TGCAGCGTTGGGGGACTAGAGCAGTTCTTC
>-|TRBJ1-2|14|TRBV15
CATGFGEGADGYTF
TGTGCCACCGGGTTTGGTGAGGGAGCGGATGGCTACACCTTC
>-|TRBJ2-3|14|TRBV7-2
CASSIRVGTDTQYF
TGTGCCAGCAGCATCAGGGTGGGCACAGATACGCAGTATTTT
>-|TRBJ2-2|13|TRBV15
CATSWTATGELFF
TGTGCCACCAGCTGGACAGCTACCGGGGAGCTGTTTTTT
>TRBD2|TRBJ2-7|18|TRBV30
CAWSGTSLAGGLKGEQYF
TGTGCCTGGAGTGGGACATCTTTAGCGGGGGGTTTGAAGGGCGAGCAGTACTTC
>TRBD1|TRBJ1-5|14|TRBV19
CASSQGQGGQPQHF
TGTGCCAGTAGTCAAGGACAGGGAGGTCAGCCCCAGCATTTT
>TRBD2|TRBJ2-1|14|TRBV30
CAWQRGGTYNEQFF
TGTGCCTGGCAGCGGGGGGGAACCTACAATGAGCAGTTCTTC
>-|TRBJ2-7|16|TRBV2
CASSEIRGFYSYEQYF
TGTGCCAGCAGTGAAATTCGGGGGTTTTACTCCTACGAGCAGTACTTC
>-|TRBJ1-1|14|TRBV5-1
CASSLIGADTEAFF
TGCGCCAGCAGCTTGATAGGGGCTGACACTGAAGCTTTCTTT
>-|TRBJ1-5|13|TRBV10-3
CAISGGSPGPQHF
TGTGCCATCAGTGGGGGCAGCCCGGGGCCCCAGCATTTT
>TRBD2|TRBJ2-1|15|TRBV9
CASTQAGAWGDEQFF
TGTGCCAGCACCCAAGCGGGAGCGTGGGGGGATGAGCAGTTCTTC
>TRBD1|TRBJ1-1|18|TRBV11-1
CASRPPPGAPGGNTEAFF
TGTGCCAGCAGACCCCCTCCGGGGGCCCCAGGGGGGAACACTGAAGCTTTCTTT
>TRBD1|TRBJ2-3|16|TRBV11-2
CASSPRTGLSTDTQYF
TGTGCCAGCAGCCCCCGGACAGGACTTAGCACAGATACGCAGTATTTT
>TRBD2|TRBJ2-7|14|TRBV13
CASSRLAVLYEQYF
TGTGCCAGCAGCCGACTAGCGGTTCTCTACGAGCAGTACTTC